The rows below give T cell receptor beta chains drawn from one sample of a study of cytomegalovirus exposure and HLA in healthy donors. Sequencing was performed with immunoSEQ multiplex PCR; in TCRdb, only in-frame clones are kept and a portion is missing. In the table there are nearly 100,000 clones, roughly 9.4% of which are singletons. Sequenced material: PBMCs. These receptors were collected from a man aged 45-65 years in good health and CMV-seropositive. Each CDR3 is given with its conserved first and last residue. D genes are given only for firm matches. Clone size is stated in some rows and not others, as once, few, many or a class when expanded.

d_call	v_call	clone_size	j_call	cdr3_aa	cdr3_nt
NA	TRBV25-1	few	TRBJ1-5	CASRGSLRDSNQPQHF	TGTGCCAGCAGGGGATCCCTCAGGGATAGCAATCAGCCCCAGCATTTT
NA	TRBV7-2	few	TRBJ2-2	CASSLLSPTGELFF	TGTGCCAGCAGCCTGCTTAGTCCGACCGGGGAGCTGTTTTTT
TRBD1	TRBV28	once	TRBJ1-2	CASSIRQGSFYGYTF	TGTGCCAGCAGTATTCGACAGGGGAGTTTCTATGGCTACACCTTC
NA	TRBV5-6	NA	TRBJ1-2	CASSLALEELINYGYTF	TGTGCCAGCAGCTTGGCCCTCGAAGAGTTGATAAACTATGGCTACACCTTC
TRBD2	TRBV7-3	NA	TRBJ2-2	CASSSYSPSGRAIGELFF	TGTGCCAGCAGCTCCTACTCCCCCAGCGGGAGGGCCATCGGGGAGCTGTTTTTT
NA	TRBV28	NA	TRBJ2-2	CASRGTTNTGELFF	TGTGCCAGCCGGGGGACGACGAACACCGGGGAGCTGTTTTTT
TRBD1	TRBV6-1	few	TRBJ1-5	CASSVGTGGDYQPQHF	TGTGCCAGCAGTGTGGGGACAGGGGGTGACTATCAGCCCCAGCATTTT
TRBD2	TRBV4-1	NA	TRBJ2-1	CASTLAAGAHEQFF	TGCGCCAGCACCTTGGCGGCGGGAGCCCATGAGCAGTTCTTC
TRBD2	TRBV7-3	NA	TRBJ2-3	CASSLGLAGVDTQYF	TGTGCCAGCAGCTTAGGGCTAGCGGGTGTAGATACGCAGTATTTT
NA	TRBV7-9	many	TRBJ1-1	CASTIPTTVTTEAFF	TGTGCCAGCACAATCCCAACAACCGTCACCACTGAAGCTTTCTTT
TRBD1	TRBV6-5	NA	TRBJ2-7	CASRRDRAPYEQYF	TGTGCCAGCAGGCGTGACAGGGCCCCCTACGAGCAGTACTTC
TRBD1	TRBV6-1	NA	TRBJ2-5	CASTRGQGAREQYF	TGTGCCAGCACCAGGGGACAGGGGGCCAGGGAGCAGTACTTC
TRBD1	TRBV28	few	TRBJ2-7	CASSTIQGARYEQYF	TGTGCCAGCAGTACGATACAGGGGGCGCGGTACGAGCAGTACTTC
NA	TRBV5-1	NA	TRBJ2-7	CASSLREQTRGSKVAYEQYF	TGCGCCAGCAGCTTGAGGGAGCAGACTAGAGGGAGTAAAGTAGCGTACGAGCAGTACTTC
NA	TRBV9	few	TRBJ2-7	CASSVAADSSYEQYF	TGTGCCAGCAGCGTAGCCGCAGACAGTTCCTACGAGCAGTACTTC
TRBD1	TRBV4-1	few	TRBJ2-5	CASSQEDRGIQETQYF	TGCGCCAGCAGCCAAGAAGACAGGGGGATCCAAGAGACCCAGTACTTC
NA	TRBV5-6	NA	TRBJ1-5	CASSLALGRPQHF	TGTGCCAGCAGCTTGGCCCTAGGTCGGCCCCAGCATTTT
TRBD1	TRBV19	few	TRBJ1-5	CASSTYRDRGNQPQHF	TGTGCCAGTAGTACCTACCGGGACAGGGGGAATCAGCCCCAGCATTTT
NA	TRBV27	NA	TRBJ1-5	CASSFGMGGEQPQHF	TGTGCCAGCAGTTTTGGAATGGGGGGAGAGCAGCCCCAGCATTTT
TRBD2	TRBV2	NA	TRBJ2-3	CASSGSGRRRTDTQYF	TGTGCCAGCAGCGGGAGCGGGAGGCGCCGCACAGATACGCAGTATTTT
NA	TRBV7-2	few	TRBJ2-7	CASSLGEAGRRYEQYF	TGTGCCAGCAGCTTAGGGGAGGCGGGGAGAAGATACGAGCAGTACTTC
NA	TRBV11-1	NA	TRBJ2-2	CASSFRSVRSSGELFF	TGTGCCAGCAGCTTCCGCTCGGTCCGATCATCCGGGGAGCTGTTTTTT
TRBD1	TRBV10-3	once	TRBJ1-2	CAISEGQGRGYTF	TGTGCCATCAGTGAGGGACAGGGGCGAGGCTACACCTTC
TRBD2	TRBV4-1	few	TRBJ2-2	CASSYGTSGSSNTGELFF	TGCGCCAGCAGCTACGGGACTAGCGGGTCTTCGAACACCGGGGAGCTGTTTTTT
TRBD2	TRBV10-3	few	TRBJ2-5	CAAGVETQYF	TGTGCCGCGGGAGTGGAGACCCAGTACTTC
TRBD1	TRBV27	few	TRBJ2-7	CASSAGTVPSYEQYF	TGTGCCAGCAGTGCTGGGACAGTTCCATCCTACGAGCAGTACTTC
NA	TRBV6-1	NA	TRBJ2-1	CASSESWRYNEQFF	TGTGCCAGCAGTGAATCGTGGCGGTACAATGAGCAGTTCTTC
TRBD1	TRBV6-1	many	TRBJ1-5	CASIPGQRGNQPQHF	TGTGCCAGCATTCCGGGACAGCGAGGGAATCAGCCCCAGCATTTT
NA	TRBV7-8	NA	TRBJ1-5	CASSLQGNQPQHF	TGTGCCAGCAGCTTGCAGGGGAATCAGCCCCAGCATTTT
NA	TRBV7-2	few	TRBJ2-5	CASSLASGVSQETQYF	TGTGCCAGCAGCTTAGCATCAGGGGTTTCCCAAGAGACCCAGTACTTC
TRBD2	TRBV5-1	NA	TRBJ2-3	CASSPRASGRGDTQYF	TGCGCCAGCAGCCCCCGGGCCAGCGGGAGAGGAGATACGCAGTATTTT